These 9 T cell receptor beta chains were sequenced from one sample in a study of cytotoxic CD8 clonotypes in ibrutinib-treated CLL. Some clones are missing from TCRdb's copy, which holds only in-frame ones; the method was immunoSEQ multiplex PCR. The sample shows more than 45,000 clones, approximately 82% of them seen only once. Here the sequenced sample was PBMCs, taken after 24 months of ibrutinib treatment. The receptors originated from a human donor with chronic lymphocytic leukemia.

This chain uses TRBV7-2 with TRBJ2-7; the D is unclear. Germline values: CDR1 SGHTA, CDR2 FQGNSA. This CDR3 has 15 residues. Trimming left V 6 bases short and J 1 base short, with 16 bases between. CDR3 coding DNA: TGTGCCAGCAGTCTAAACGGTGCGGCTTCCTACGAGCAGTACTTC. As protein: CASSLNGAASYEQYF.

This chain links TRBV30 with TRBJ1-1; 7 bases are shared with TRBD1. The ends lost 3 bases at V and 11 bases at J; junction bases unmatched: 12. The CDR3 contains 13 residues. From germline, CDR1 is GTSNPN and CDR2 SVGIG (reference sequence). The CDR3 DNA is TGTGCCTGGAGCAGGGGCGGACAGGTGGAGGCTTTCTTT. Protein sequence: CAWSRGGQVEAFF.

This clone occurred a few times. The chain is built from TRBV5-6 and TRBJ1-5, with 8 bases fitting TRBD1. Germline values: CDR1 SGHDT, CDR2 YYEEEE. The CDR3 has 14 residues. V dropped 4 bases and J dropped 4; count of bases not matched to a gene: 4. DNA of the CDR3: TGTGCCAGCAGCCGAGACAGGGGAAATCAGCCCCAGCATTTT. This encodes CASSRDRGNQPQHF.

The rearrangement uses TRBV14 and TRBJ1-1; D is uncertain. CDR1 is SGHDN and CDR2 is FVKESK in the germline V gene. This CDR3 is 14 amino acids long. V lost 0 bases and J 5 bases, leaving 10 bases between the germline ends. CDR3: CASSQDLLGTEAFF. CDR3 nucleotides: TGTGCCAGCAGCCAAGATCTGTTGGGGACTGAAGCTTTCTTT.

This sequence joins TRBV28 and TRBJ2-1, with TRBD2 matching over 8 bases. J was trimmed by 2 bases and V by 3 bases; bases with no gene match: 3. The CDR3 contains 15 residues. Looked up from germline, CDR1 is MDHEN and CDR2 is SYDVKM. This CDR3 is CASSFLLAAYNEQFF. The CDR3 nucleotides are TGTGCCAGCAGTTTTCTACTAGCGGCCTACAATGAGCAGTTCTTC.

The chain carries TRBV5-1 and TRBJ2-5; D is unresolved. The V and J ends lost 4 bases and 5 bases respectively, with 9 bases between them. The CDR3 loop spans 12 amino acids. CDR1 and CDR2 (germline): SGHRS, YFSETQ. The CDR3: CASSPPRETQYF. Written as DNA, the CDR3 is TGCGCCAGCAGCCCACCCAGGGAGACCCAGTACTTC.

J is TRBJ1-2 and V is TRBV7-2; TRBD1 matches 7 bases. Germline assignment: CDR1 SGHTA and CDR2 FQGNSA. The J segment lost 2 bases and the V segment lost 5 bases, leaving 2 bases of the junction unmatched. The CDR3 sequence is 13 residues long. This CDR3 is CASSMDRNYGYTF. DNA of the CDR3: TGTGCCAGCAGCATGGACAGGAACTATGGCTACACCTTC. The full variable domain, completed using reference TRBV7-2 and TRBJ1-2, is GAGVSQSPSNKVTEKGKDVELRCDPISGHTALYWYRQSLGQGLEFLIYFQGNSAPDKSGLPSDRFSAERTGGSVSTLTIQRTQQEDSAVYLCASSMDRNYGYTFGSGTRLTVV.

The chain uses TRBV11-2 and TRBJ1-5; no clear D. Looked up from germline, CDR1 is SGHAT and CDR2 is FQNNGV. This CDR3 region has 15 residues. Trimming shortened V by 0 bases and J by 1 base, and 7 bases separated the two germline ends. This CDR3 is CASSLDWLSNQPQHF. CDR3 DNA: TGTGCCAGCAGCTTAGACTGGTTGAGCAATCAGCCCCAGCATTTT.

This clone was seen more than once but under ten times. This chain connects TRBV5-8 to TRBJ1-5; 9 bases agree with TRBD1. CDR1 and CDR2 from the germline V gene are SGHTS and YDEGEE. CDR3 size: 15 residues. The junction had 3 bases not matched to a gene; V was cut back by 3 bases and J by 2 bases. The CDR3, as DNA: TGTGCCAGCAGCTACCGGGACAGGGGCAATCAGCCCCAGCATTTT. This gives the protein CASSYRDRGNQPQHF.